This entry concerns a single T cell receptor (beta chain). What it binds is not known. A read error is possible here, since a much larger clone lies one base away. Template switching supplied a universal primer site; unique molecular identifiers were carried on the cDNA. A single record per CDR3 protein comes from TCRdb applying MiXCR to the 5' RACE reads. The table lists roughly 250,000 distinct CDR3 sequences, over 11% of them singletons. Germline CDR1 reads SQVTM; CDR2 reads ANQGSEA. This CDR3 is 13 amino acids long. The sample belongs to a study of identical twins. Study findings and constraints: Weaker excess twin sharing was seen among beta out-of-frame sequences. It was cross-sectional statistical analysis, not following the same donors, that the conclusions relied on.

Sequencing used memory (CD45RO+) T cells sorted from blood. The sequence derives from a woman aged 18-29 years in good health. The chain links TRBV29-1 to TRBJ2-1, with D possibly called TRBD1 or TRBD2 (5 bases each). This CDR3 reads CSVFRGSCNEQFF. CDR3 nucleotides: TGCAGCGTTTTCCGGGGCTCCTGCAATGAGCAGTTCTTC.